One sample yielded the 31 T cell receptor beta chains listed below, sequenced in a study of shared clonotypes between healthy human individuals. Sequenced by immunoSEQ multiplex PCR; TCRdb stores in-frame clones only, minus some. In the table there are around 2.5 million clones, 93% of which are singletons. Sequenced input: naive CD4+ T cells from PBMCs. Subset specified: CD45RA+ positively selected. The receptors stem from a man in his late teens or twenties in good health. Some clones in this sample may be carry-over from other donors' samples.

This chain links TRBV30 with TRBJ2-3; D is undetermined. Germline V lookup: CDR1 GTSNPN, CDR2 SVGIG (reference sequence). The V end was cut by 0 bases, the J end by 6 bases, with 13 bases between. CDR3 length equals 14 residues. CDR3 in amino acids: CAWSVGLQGDTQYF. CDR3 nucleotide sequence: TGTGCCTGGAGTGTAGGGCTTCAAGGGGATACGCAGTATTTT.

This clone was found a few times. The V gene is TRBV7-9, the J gene TRBJ1-2, with D uncertain. The CDR3 has 14 amino acids. The V and J ends lost 6 bases and 7 bases respectively, with 18 bases between them. Germline V gene sequence: CDR1 SEHNR, CDR2 FQNEAQ (reference sequence). CDR3 sequence (DNA): TGTGCCAGCAGGTTCGGGGTGGGGAGGAGTGGCTACACCTTC. Amino acid sequence: CASRFGVGRSGYTF.

The chain is built from TRBV9 and TRBJ2-5; TRBD2 aligns across 12 bases. The germline CDR1 and CDR2 sequences are SGDLS and YYNGEE. CDR3 length: 16 amino acids. J was trimmed by 1 base and V by 4 bases; bases with no gene match: 5. CDR3 coding DNA: TGTGCCAGCAGCAGATGGACTAGCGGGATCCAAGAGACCCAGTACTTC. This encodes CASSRWTSGIQETQYF.

The chain is built from TRBV27 and TRBJ2-1; D remains unclear. Deletions cut 3 bases from V and 5 bases from J, with 5 bases between. Germline V lookup: CDR1 MNHEY, CDR2 SMNVEV (reference sequence). CDR3 length: 12 residues. This chain's CDR3 is CASSFQDNEQFF. The DNA for the CDR3 is TGTGCCAGCAGTTTCCAGGACAATGAGCAGTTCTTC.

V usage is TRBV27 and J usage is TRBJ1-3; D gene ambiguous. Between the trimmed V and J ends, which lost 5 bases and 8 bases, there was a span of 22 bases. The CDR3 runs to 16 residues. The germline gives CDR1 MNHEY, CDR2 SMNVEV (reference sequence). The CDR3 spells CASSPPVILSPDTIYF. As DNA, the CDR3 is TGTGCCAGCAGTCCCCCCGTTATTCTAAGTCCGGACACCATATATTTT.

The rearrangement uses TRBV13 and TRBJ2-5, with D maybe TRBD2 (5 bases). Trimming took 2 bases from V and 5 from J, leaving 9 bases between them. The CDR3 covers 13 residues. CDR1 is PRHDT, CDR2 FYEKMQ, per germline (reference sequence). The CDR3 reads CASSLIGSETQYF. The CDR3 coding sequence is TGTGCCAGCAGCTTAATAGGGAGTGAGACCCAGTACTTC.

This rearrangement joins TRBV5-4 to TRBJ2-7, with 14 bases identical to TRBD2. This CDR3 is 17 amino acids long. Unmatched junction bases numbered 4, after V lost 2 bases and J lost 0 bases. Germline V gives CDR1 SGHNT, CDR2 YYREEE (reference sequence). The CDR3 sequence is CASSFPGLAGDSYEQYF. In nucleotides, the CDR3 is TGTGCCAGCAGCTTTCCGGGACTAGCGGGAGACTCCTACGAGCAGTACTTC. The entire variable domain, with the rest obtained from reference TRBV5-4 and TRBJ2-7, is as follows: ETGVTQSPTHLIKTRGQQVTLRCSSQSGHNTVSWYQQALGQGPQFIFQYYREEENGRGNFPPRFSGLQFPNYSSELNVNALELDDSALYLCASSFPGLAGDSYEQYFGPGTRLTVT.

J is TRBJ2-5 and V is TRBV5-1; 7 nucleotides align to TRBD1. The DNA end favors TRBJ2-7, so the J call may be wrong. The CDR3 has 14 amino acids. CDR1 is SGHRS, CDR2 YFSETQ, per germline. The DNA of the CDR3 is TGCGCCAGCTCCACCACGCACAGGGGATACGAGCAGTACTTC. This translates into CASSTTHRGYEQYF.

The chain carries TRBV29-1 and TRBJ2-1; tentatively, D is TRBD1 (6 bases). The germline V and J ends were trimmed by 7 bases and 0 bases, with 19 bases remaining between them. The CDR3 runs 16 residues. From germline, CDR1 is SQVTM and CDR2 ANQGSEA. DNA of the CDR3: TGCAGCGCCTTAAAAACCGACAGGAGCTCCTACAATGAGCAGTTCTTC. The encoded protein is CSALKTDRSSYNEQFF.

The chain employs TRBV10-3 and TRBJ2-3, with 8 bases that match TRBD2. J gave up 6 bases and V 5 bases, and 7 bases lay outside the gene matches. The germline CDR1 and CDR2 sequences are ENHRY and SYGVKD. The CDR3 loop spans 14 amino acids. CDR3 nucleotide sequence: TGTGCCATCAGTCTGGGACTAGGGTCTGATACGCAGTATTTT. Protein product: CAISLGLGSDTQYF.

The chain joins TRBV6-6 to TRBJ2-1; D tentatively reads TRBD1 or TRBD2 (5 bases each). Germline values: CDR1 MNHNY, CDR2 SVGAGI (reference sequence). Between the trimmed V and J ends, which lost 4 bases and 4 bases, there was a span of 14 bases. This CDR3 spans 15 amino acids. The CDR3 protein is CASSLGRSAYNEQFF. CDR3 DNA sequence: TGTGCCAGCAGTTTGGGACGGAGCGCTTACAATGAGCAGTTCTTC.

In this sample, this clone turned up once. The J gene is TRBJ2-7, the V gene TRBV28, with 10 bases that match TRBD2. Per the germline V gene, CDR1 is MDHEN and CDR2 is SYDVKM. The V segment lost 2 bases and the J segment 0 bases; nucleotides outside the gene matches: 1. The CDR3 has 15 amino acids. The CDR3 DNA follows: TGTGCCAGCAGTTTAGTAGCGGGAGGCTCCTACGAGCAGTACTTC. The encoded protein is CASSLVAGGSYEQYF.

As to this clone: Other DNA sequences of this sample code for an identical CDR3. As DNA, the CDR3 is TGTGCCACCCGGGACACTGAAGCTTTCTTT. It codes for CATRDTEAFF. V gene TRBV28 combines with J gene TRBJ1-1; D is ambiguous. The CDR3 has 10 amino acids. The germline V gene encodes CDR1 MDHEN and CDR2 SYDVKM. The V and J ends lost 10 bases and 3 bases respectively, with 6 bases between them. Supplemented by reference TRBV28 and TRBJ1-1, the full variable domain reads DVKVTQSSRYLVKRTGEKVFLECVQDMDHENMFWYRQDPGLGLRLIYFSYDVKMKEKGDIPEGYSVSREKKERFSLILESASTNQTSMYLCATRDTEAFFGQGTRLTVV.

This rearrangement joins TRBV6-6 to TRBJ2-7; D unresolved. Germline lookup yields CDR1 MNHNY and CDR2 SVGAGI (reference sequence). V was shortened by 9 bases and J by 3 bases, with 9 bases between the two germline ends. This CDR3 contains 11 residues. This CDR3 is CASADIYEQYF. In DNA, the CDR3 is TGTGCCAGTGCCGACATCTACGAGCAGTACTTC.

V and J are TRBV6-6 and TRBJ2-7, with a tentative D call TRBD2 (7 bases). The CDR3 contains 15 residues. V was cut by 6 bases and J by 6 bases, with 21 bases left in between. Germline V lookup: CDR1 MNHNY, CDR2 SVGAGI (reference sequence). The CDR3 loop is CASSSGGGSTTEQYF. The DNA of the CDR3 is TGTGCCAGCAGCAGTGGGGGGGGCAGTACAACCGAGCAGTACTTC.

The gene calls are TRBV18 and TRBJ1-2, with D maybe TRBD1 (5 bases). The V and J ends lost 0 bases and 1 base respectively, with 6 bases between them. CDR3 length equals 14 residues. Germline CDR1 and CDR2: KGHSH and LQKENI. Here the CDR3 reads CASSPPDNNYGYTF. As DNA, the CDR3 is TGTGCCAGCTCACCACCGGACAATAACTATGGCTACACCTTC.

This rearrangement joins TRBV19 to TRBJ1-5; TRBD1 matches 8 bases. V was pared by 6 bases and J by 11 bases, with 12 bases of the junction left unmatched. The CDR3 is 14 amino acids. Germline V gene sequence: CDR1 LNHDA, CDR2 SQIVND (reference sequence). CDR3 nucleotide sequence: TGTGCCAGTAGCAGGACAGGGCCCGTGTGGGCCCAGCATTTT. Its translation: CASSRTGPVWAQHF.

The V gene is TRBV2, the J gene TRBJ1-5; D gene uncertain. This CDR3 region has 14 residues. Trimming stripped 4 bases from V and 3 bases from J, with 10 bases between. CDR1 SNHLY and CDR2 FYNNEI come from the germline V gene. CDR3 region: CASSGQQNNQPQHF. The CDR3, as DNA: TGTGCCAGCAGTGGTCAACAGAACAATCAGCCCCAGCATTTT.

The gene calls are TRBV5-4 and TRBJ2-2, with 13 bases identical to TRBD2. The germline V gene encodes CDR1 SGHNT and CDR2 YYREEE (reference sequence). J was trimmed by 5 bases and V by 0 bases; bases with no gene match: 1. This CDR3 contains 16 residues. CDR3 DNA: TGTGCCAGCAGCTTGGGGACTAGCGGGAGTACCGGGGAGCTGTTTTTT. This gives the protein CASSLGTSGSTGELFF.

Concerning this clone itself: Other nucleotide sequences in the sample specify the same CDR3. The V call is TRBV29-1, the J call TRBJ2-6, with unresolved D. The germline V and J ends were trimmed by 4 bases and 2 bases, with 3 bases remaining between them. The CDR3 extends over 12 amino acids. The germline CDR1 and CDR2 sequences are SQVTM and ANQGSEA. CDR3 residues: CSVGPGANVLTF. CDR3 sequence (DNA): TGCAGCGTTGGACCTGGGGCCAACGTCCTGACTTTC.

This clone has only one observation. V gene TRBV14 combines with J gene TRBJ2-2, with TRBD1 matching 7 bases. Germline V gives CDR1 SGHDN, CDR2 FVKESK. J was trimmed by 4 bases and V by 1 base; bases with no gene match: 6. This CDR3 is built from 16 residues. CDR3: CASSQGPGQFTGELFF. CDR3 DNA sequence: TGTGCCAGCAGCCAAGGACCGGGACAGTTCACCGGGGAGCTGTTTTTT.

This clone was seen just once. The genes are TRBV4-3 and TRBJ1-4; no definite D call. This CDR3 contains 17 residues. The germline gives CDR1 LGHNA, CDR2 YSLEER. The V and J ends lost 1 base and 0 bases respectively, with 12 bases between them. The CDR3 reads CASSQVAGIATNEKLFF. CDR3 DNA: TGCGCCAGCAGCCAAGTGGCTGGGATCGCAACTAATGAAAAACTGTTTTTT.

This chain links TRBV10-3 with TRBJ2-3; D remains unclear. V gave up 6 bases and J gave up 2 bases, with 9 bases separating them. This CDR3 is 13 amino acids long. CDR1 is ENHRY and CDR2 is SYGVKD in the germline V gene. CDR3 loop: CAISAQVTDTQYF. DNA for the CDR3: TGTGCCATCAGCGCTCAAGTCACAGATACGCAGTATTTT.

The chain has TRBV7-6 and TRBJ1-1; weak D call: TRBD1 (6 bases). The CDR3 sequence is 16 residues long. Trimming shortened V by 5 bases and J by 1 base, and 17 bases separated the two germline ends. Germline CDR1 reads SGHVS; CDR2 reads FNYEAQ. This chain's CDR3 is CASSLRSQGSNTEAFF. CDR3 sequence (DNA): TGTGCCAGCAGCCTTAGAAGTCAGGGGTCGAACACTGAAGCTTTCTTT.

The J gene is TRBJ1-4, the V gene TRBV11-2, with D perhaps matching TRBD1 (6 bases). The germline V and J ends were trimmed by 1 base and 8 bases, with 11 bases remaining between them. Germline V gene lookup returns CDR1 SGHAT and CDR2 FQNNGV. CDR3 length equals 14 residues. The CDR3 loop is CASSLGGPNEKLFF. CDR3 sequence (DNA): TGTGCCAGCAGCTTAGGGGGGCCGAACGAAAAACTGTTTTTT.

The chain joins TRBV2 to TRBJ2-7; TRBD2 matches 10 bases. V was pared by 7 bases and J by 0 bases, with 15 bases of the junction left unmatched. Germline loops: CDR1 SNHLY, CDR2 FYNNEI. This CDR3 is 18 amino acids long. The CDR3 nucleotides are TGTGCCAGCAAGGGTCCTGGGGCTAGCGGGAGCCACTCCTACGAGCAGTACTTC. It is translated as CASKGPGASGSHSYEQYF.

V and J are TRBV30 and TRBJ2-1; D perhaps matches TRBD2 (6 bases). Trimming took 3 bases from V and 4 from J, leaving 13 bases between them. The CDR3 runs 14 residues. Germline loops: CDR1 GTSNPN, CDR2 SVGIG (reference sequence). The CDR3 nucleotides are TGTGCCTGGAGACTGGGACTGGCGTACAATGAGCAGTTCTTC. Translated, it gives CAWRLGLAYNEQFF.

This clone occurred once. The V and J genes are TRBV6-1 and TRBJ2-1; tentatively, D is TRBD2 (6 bases). Germline values: CDR1 MNHNS, CDR2 SASEGT. Trimming shortened V by 5 bases and J by 16 bases, and 24 bases separated the two germline ends. The CDR3 runs to 14 residues. CDR3 DNA: TGTGCCAGCAGTTCTCAAGCCTCGGGGACTTCTAGCTTCTTC. It yields the protein CASSSQASGTSSFF.

V is TRBV10-3 and J is TRBJ1-5; D unclear. In germline, CDR1 is ENHRY, CDR2 SYGVKD. V lost 6 bases and J lost 3, with 12 bases in between. The CDR3 is made up of 14 amino acids. The CDR3 reads CAISAGFFNQPQHF. The CDR3 nucleotides read TGTGCCATCAGCGCGGGTTTTTTCAATCAGCCCCAGCATTTT.

V is TRBV5-4 and J is TRBJ2-7; no reliable D call. The CDR3 is 14 residues long. Germline lookup yields CDR1 SGHNT and CDR2 YYREEE (reference sequence). Trimming removed 7 bases from V and 2 bases from J, with 16 bases in between. CDR3 residues: CASSPALLTYEQYF. The CDR3 DNA follows: TGTGCCAGCTCACCTGCGCTTTTAACCTACGAGCAGTACTTC.

The rearrangement joins TRBV5-5 to TRBJ2-3, with a possible D match to TRBD2 (6 bases). CDR1 is SGHKS and CDR2 is YYEKEE in the germline V gene (reference sequence). Trimming pared 5 bases from V and 6 bases from J, leaving 13 bases between. The CDR3 is 13 amino acids. This CDR3 is CASSWDWSDTQYF. CDR3 DNA: TGTGCCAGCAGTTGGGACTGGAGCGATACGCAGTATTTT.